This TCR beta chain was obtained from a study of T cell repertoires in cytomegalovirus infection. Study-level information: Shared public TCR beta signatures pointed to both CMV infection and a matching HLA type.

This clonotype was detected many times. TCRdb fed the reads into MiXCR, producing one record per CDR3 protein. Of 130,000 or so distinct CDR3 sequences listed, 5% to 6.5% are singletons. Germline assignment: CDR1 SGHVS and CDR2 FQNEAQ. Trimming removed 0 bases from V and 12 bases from J, with 12 bases in between. The length of the CDR3 is 13 residues. Input material: PBMCs. This sequence originates from a human donor in good health (CMV status not recorded). Some clones in this sample may be carry-over from other donors' samples. This chain joins TRBV7-8 and TRBJ2-1; the D is unclear. The DNA of the CDR3 is TGTGCCAGCAGCTTAGCGCCAGAAAGGTCGCAGTTCTTC. This translates into CASSLAPERSQFF.